This TCR beta chain was identified during a study of human T cells and chemical hapten exposure. The overall study: In the roughly 24-week study, patients were dosed weekly with diphenylcyclopropenone on the scalp throughout.

Time point given: patch test 3, about 24 weeks after DPC sensitization. This sample's treatment: therapeutic diphenylcyclopropenone sensitization with weekly scalp DPC. Patches went on only after blood had been drawn each time. TCRdb re-called the RACE reads through MiXCR, storing one row per CDR3 protein. The data show some 91,000 distinct CDR3 sequences, roughly a quarter seen once. Findings of the study overall: TCRs at a frequency above 1 in 1000 stayed unchanged with DPC sensitization. There were significantly more large CDR3 similarity clusters among expanded TCRs than among controls.

Worth noting for this clonotype: Its antigen remains unidentified.

This sequence was found in a man between 35 and 55 years old with alopecia areata. Some clones in this sample may be carry-over from other donors' samples. Material: whole blood, obtained in connection with sensitization to the hapten diphenylcyclopropenone (DPC).

CDR3 loop: CASSPQQGGYGYTF. CDR3 nucleotide sequence: TGTGCCAGCAGCCCCCAACAGGGCGGTTATGGCTACACCTTC. The chain uses TRBV7-6 and TRBJ1-2, with D tentatively TRBD1 (6 bases). The germline V gene encodes CDR1 SGHVS and CDR2 FNYEAQ. This CDR3 region has 14 residues. V lost 5 bases to trimming and J lost 5 bases, with 15 bases between them.